The 27 T cell receptor beta chains below come from one sample, sequenced in a study of cytomegalovirus exposure and HLA in healthy donors. With 60 Vbeta and 13 Jbeta primers, the PCR was carried out. Produced via immunoSEQ multiplex PCR; TCRdb's table is partial and in-frame only. The data show 120,000 or so clones, with about 72% seen just once and about 1.6% held by the top ten. Sequencing was carried out using PBMCs. These receptors all come from a man aged 25 to 45 in good health and CMV-seropositive.

V is TRBV11-2 and J is TRBJ2-1, with D possibly matching TRBD2 (6 bases). The CDR3 consists of 16 residues. Germline V gives CDR1 SGHAT, CDR2 FQNNGV. Trimming pared 3 bases from V and 5 bases from J, leaving 17 bases between. CDR3: CASSFFRGARDNEQFF. In DNA form, the CDR3 reads TGTGCCAGCAGCTTTTTTCGCGGGGCGAGGGACAATGAGCAGTTCTTC.

The chain carries TRBV25-1 and TRBJ2-5, with D perhaps matching TRBD2 (7 bases). Germline-derived CDR1 and CDR2 are MGHDK and SYGVNS. The CDR3 contains 14 residues. Trimming stripped 1 base from V and 8 bases from J, with 14 bases between. CDR3 amino acids: CASSELGGPRTQYF. The CDR3 region has the DNA TGTGCCAGCAGTGAATTGGGGGGGCCGCGAACCCAGTACTTC. The full variable domain, in which reference TRBV25-1 and TRBJ2-5 provide the parts outside the CDR3, is EADIYQTPRYLVIGTGKKITLECSQTMGHDKMYWYQQDPGMELHLIHYSYGVNSTEKGDLSSESTVSRIRTEHFPLTLESARPSHTSQYLCASSELGGPRTQYFGPGTRLLVL.

This sequence joins TRBV2 and TRBJ2-1; TRBD1 agrees at 7 bases. The CDR3 runs 15 residues. The junction had 1 base not matched to a gene; V was cut back by 2 bases and J by 0 bases. Looked up from germline, CDR1 is SNHLY and CDR2 is FYNNEI. The CDR3 nucleotides are TGTGCCAGCAGTGAAAGACAGGGCTCCTACAATGAGCAGTTCTTC. This translates into CASSERQGSYNEQFF. Full variable domain (missing parts from reference TRBV2 and TRBJ2-1): EPEVTQTPSHQVTQMGQEVILRCVPISNHLYFYWYRQILGQKVEFLVSFYNNEISEKSEIFDDQFSVERPDGSNFTLKIRSTKLEDSAMYFCASSERQGSYNEQFFGPGTRLTVL.

J is TRBJ1-1 and V is TRBV7-3; D ambiguous. Between the trimmed V and J ends, which lost 5 bases and 1 base, there was a span of 8 bases. The length of the CDR3 is 13 residues. From germline, CDR1 is SGHTA and CDR2 FQGTGA. The CDR3 bases are TGTGCCAGCAGCCCCGACTGGAACACTGAAGCTTTCTTT. Translated: CASSPDWNTEAFF.

This rearrangement joins TRBV4-3 to TRBJ2-7; 7 bases are shared with TRBD1. The V gene's germline CDR1 is LGHNA and CDR2 YSLEER. This CDR3 is 15 amino acids long. V gave up 3 bases and J gave up 0 bases; unmatched junction bases: 5. The CDR3 spells CASSHQGQRSYEQYF. The CDR3 region has the DNA TGCGCCAGCAGCCATCAGGGACAGCGCTCCTACGAGCAGTACTTC.

The V call is TRBV6-6, the J call TRBJ1-5; 9 bases are a match to TRBD1. Looked up from germline, CDR1 is MNHNY and CDR2 is SVGAGI (reference sequence). Trimming took 5 bases from V and 3 from J; bases not matched to a gene: 8. This CDR3 comprises 16 residues. CDR3 amino acids: CASSPTGGSDNQPQHF. The CDR3 coding sequence is TGTGCCAGCAGTCCAACAGGGGGCTCTGACAATCAGCCCCAGCATTTT.

The chain employs TRBV7-2 and TRBJ1-1; D is ambiguous. The V end was cut by 5 bases, the J end by 8 bases, with 15 bases between. This CDR3 contains 13 residues. Germline lookup yields CDR1 SGHTA and CDR2 FQGNSA. CDR3 protein: CASSAAREIEAFF. The CDR3 nucleotides are TGTGCCAGCAGCGCCGCCCGGGAAATCGAAGCTTTCTTT.

This clone was seen repeatedly, ten times or more. This chain links TRBV6-6 with TRBJ2-3; 9 bases line up with TRBD2. The CDR3 is 16 residues long. Germline V gene data show CDR1 as MNHNY and CDR2 as SVGAGI (reference sequence). Trimming took 0 bases from V and 2 from J; bases not matched to a gene: 3. CDR3 in amino acids: CASSYSTSGFTDTQYF. The DNA for the CDR3 is TGTGCCAGCAGTTACTCGACTAGCGGATTCACAGATACGCAGTATTTT.

This clone came up a few times. The chain has TRBV28 and TRBJ2-7, with D unresolved. V was pared by 3 bases and J by 9 bases, with 9 bases between. The CDR3 spans 11 residues. CDR1 is MDHEN and CDR2 is SYDVKM in the germline V gene. The CDR3 reads CASSFQRRQYF. The CDR3 DNA reads as TGTGCCAGCAGTTTCCAGCGACGGCAGTACTTC.

This clone was seen just once. V is TRBV2 and J is TRBJ2-7; 12 bases line up with TRBD2. Germline V gene data show CDR1 as SNHLY and CDR2 as FYNNEI. The CDR3 length is 15 residues. V was clipped by 7 bases and J by 2 bases; unmatched bases: 6. Here the CDR3 DNA reads TGTGCCAGCATTCCGAGGACTAGCGGGACCTACGAGCAGTACTTC. Residues: CASIPRTSGTYEQYF.

The rearrangement joins TRBV7-8 to TRBJ2-5; TRBD2 might be the D (5 bases). The CDR3 is made up of 15 amino acids. Germline CDR1 is SGHVS and CDR2 is FQNEAQ. Trimming took 7 bases from V and 2 from J, leaving 17 bases between them. This CDR3 reads CASTNRLEGQETQYF. As DNA, the CDR3 is TGTGCCAGCACCAACCGCCTTGAGGGACAAGAGACCCAGTACTTC.

This clone was seen only a few times. The chain is built from TRBV4-1 and TRBJ2-1; D is unclear. Germline CDR1 is MGHRA and CDR2 is YSYEKL. Trimming removed 3 bases from V and 3 bases from J, with 15 bases in between. This CDR3 comprises 16 residues. CDR3 DNA: TGCGCCAGCAGCCACCCCACTGACACGTTCTACAATGAGCAGTTCTTC. This sequence encodes CASSHPTDTFYNEQFF.

The chain carries TRBV4-1 and TRBJ2-3; maybe TRBD1 (5 bases). Looked up from germline, CDR1 is MGHRA and CDR2 is YSYEKL. This CDR3 comprises 20 residues. V lost 1 base to trimming and J lost 6 bases, with 29 bases between them. CDR3 in amino acids: CASSQGPKGVGRRRMDTQYF. The CDR3 DNA is TGCGCCAGCAGCCAAGGCCCCAAAGGGGTCGGACGTCGAAGGATGGATACGCAGTATTTT.

The J gene is TRBJ2-7, the V gene TRBV15, with TRBD2 matching over 12 bases. The trim removed 2 bases at V and 3 bases at J, leaving 5 bases unmatched. The length of the CDR3 is 16 residues. The germline V gene has CDR1 LNHNV and CDR2 YYDKDF (reference sequence). The CDR3 spells CATSRKRGLAGYEQYF. DNA of the CDR3: TGTGCCACCAGCAGAAAACGGGGACTAGCGGGCTACGAGCAGTACTTC.

The chain has TRBV7-9 and TRBJ1-3, with no clear D. V lost 2 bases, J lost 0 bases, and 5 bases lay in between. Per germline, CDR1 SEHNR and CDR2 FQNEAQ (reference sequence). The CDR3 has 14 amino acids. CDR3 in amino acids: CASSLLSSGNTIYF. The DNA of the CDR3 is TGTGCCAGCAGCTTATTGAGCTCTGGAAACACCATATATTTT. The full variable domain, with the rest looked up from reference TRBV7-9 and TRBJ1-3, is DTGVSQNPRHKITKRGQNVTFRCDPISEHNRLYWYRQTLGQGPEFLTYFQNEAQLEKSRLLSDRFSAERPKGSFSTLEIQRTEQGDSAMYLCASSLLSSGNTIYFGEGSWLTVV.

The rearrangement uses TRBV5-1 and TRBJ2-3; 7 bases align to TRBD2. Looked up from germline, CDR1 is SGHRS and CDR2 is YFSETQ. The CDR3 has 15 amino acids. The ends lost 2 bases at V and 2 bases at J; junction bases unmatched: 5. CDR3 region: CASSLGLADTDTQYF. In DNA form, the CDR3 reads TGCGCCAGCAGCTTAGGTCTAGCGGACACAGATACGCAGTATTTT.

The chain has TRBV7-8 and TRBJ2-7, with 12 bases that match TRBD2. There are 15 residues in the CDR3. Trimming cost V 3 bases and J 5 bases; bases outside gene matches: 5. Germline values: CDR1 SGHVS, CDR2 FQNEAQ. The CDR3 spells CASSLQTSGSDEQYF. The CDR3 DNA follows: TGTGCCAGCAGCTTGCAGACTAGCGGGAGTGACGAGCAGTACTTC.

This chain joins TRBV19 and TRBJ2-5; 7 bases agree with TRBD1. Trimming cost V 6 bases and J 1 base; bases outside gene matches: 5. Germline V CDR1 and CDR2: LNHDA, SQIVND (reference sequence). The CDR3 is 14 amino acids. The CDR3 bases are TGTGCCAGTAGCGAGACAGGGCTCCAAGAGACCCAGTACTTC. It encodes CASSETGLQETQYF. Combining the CDR3 with reference TRBV19 and TRBJ2-5 gives the whole variable domain DGGITQSPKYLFRKEGQNVTLSCEQNLNHDAMYWYRQDPGQGLRLIYYSQIVNDFQKGDIAEGYSVSREKKESFPLTVTSAQKNPTAFYLCASSETGLQETQYFGPGTRLLVL.

This sequence joins TRBV5-5 and TRBJ2-3; D is unresolved. The CDR3 consists of 12 residues. The V end was cut by 4 bases, the J end by 4 bases, with 7 bases between. Germline V gives CDR1 SGHKS, CDR2 YYEKEE (reference sequence). Written as DNA, the CDR3 is TGTGCCAGCAGCAACAGACCAGATACGCAGTATTTT. This sequence encodes CASSNRPDTQYF.

The table lists this clone with a count of one. The chain employs TRBV2 and TRBJ1-2; 11 positions agree with TRBD1. V lost 9 bases to trimming and J lost 6 bases; unmatched junction nucleotides: 12. Germline V gives CDR1 SNHLY, CDR2 FYNNEI. The CDR3 extends over 15 amino acids. Here the CDR3 reads CASLPRTGGGDGYTF. CDR3 coding DNA: TGTGCCAGTCTTCCGAGGACAGGGGGCGGAGATGGCTACACCTTC.

This clone was detected only once. The V and J genes are TRBV5-1 and TRBJ2-2; D may be TRBD2 (6 bases). Germline CDR1 is SGHRS and CDR2 is YFSETQ. This CDR3 comprises 14 residues. V lost 2 bases to trimming and J lost 1 base, with 6 bases between them. The CDR3: CASSFSGNTGELFF. CDR3 DNA sequence: TGCGCCAGCAGCTTTAGCGGGAACACCGGGGAGCTGTTTTTT.

The chain links TRBV27 to TRBJ1-2; 9 bases are a match to TRBD1. The CDR3 sequence is 14 residues long. CDR1 is MNHEY and CDR2 is SMNVEV in the germline V gene (reference sequence). The V segment lost 5 bases and the J segment 2 bases; nucleotides outside the gene matches: 3. CDR3 coding DNA: TGTGCCAGCAGTCTCGACAGGGGGAACTATGGCTACACCTTC. This translates into CASSLDRGNYGYTF.

In this sample, this clone turned up a few times. The chain links TRBV27 to TRBJ2-2, with D perhaps TRBD1 (6 bases). This CDR3 comprises 18 residues. In germline, CDR1 is MNHEY, CDR2 SMNVEV (reference sequence). V gave up 5 bases and J gave up 4 bases, with 23 bases separating them. The CDR3 spells CASSLPDGARGGTGELFF. CDR3 bases: TGTGCCAGCAGTCTACCCGACGGTGCCCGAGGGGGCACCGGGGAGCTGTTTTTT.

This sequence joins TRBV9 and TRBJ2-2; D unresolved. This CDR3 has 14 residues. Deletions cut 6 bases from V and 0 bases from J, with 9 bases between. Looked up from germline, CDR1 is SGDLS and CDR2 is YYNGEE. The DNA of the CDR3 is TGTGCCAGCACCCGGAGAGCGAACACCGGGGAGCTGTTTTTT. Protein sequence: CASTRRANTGELFF. Drawing the rest from reference TRBV9 and TRBJ2-2, the complete variable domain is DSGVTQTPKHLITATGQRVTLRCSPRSGDLSVYWYQQSLDQGLQFLIQYYNGEERAKGNILERFSAQQFPDLHSELNLSSLELGDSALYFCASTRRANTGELFFGEGSRLTVL.

V and J are TRBV6-5 and TRBJ2-7, with D possibly being TRBD1 (5 bases). This CDR3 spans 15 amino acids. Germline assignment: CDR1 MNHEY and CDR2 SVGAGI. V was shortened by 8 bases and J by 0 bases, with 17 bases between the two germline ends. CDR3 sequence reads: CASSTQGHVSYEQYF. CDR3 nucleotide sequence: TGTGCCAGCTCTACCCAGGGCCACGTCTCCTACGAGCAGTACTTC.

The gene calls are TRBV9 and TRBJ1-4; TRBD1 matches at 8 bases. CDR1 is SGDLS, CDR2 YYNGEE, per germline. The CDR3 loop spans 14 amino acids. V lost 2 bases and J lost 3; bases outside the gene matches: 0. The CDR3 loop is CASSVTGANEKLFF. CDR3 DNA sequence: TGTGCCAGCAGCGTGACAGGGGCTAATGAAAAACTGTTTTTT.

V gene TRBV7-9 combines with J gene TRBJ1-2; 10 bases fit TRBD1. Trimming took 4 bases from V and 7 from J; bases not matched to a gene: 9. The germline V gene encodes CDR1 SEHNR and CDR2 FQNEAQ (reference sequence). The CDR3 is made up of 15 amino acids. CDR3 protein: CASSSPDRGATGYTF. CDR3 DNA sequence: TGTGCCAGCAGCTCCCCGGACAGGGGGGCCACTGGCTACACCTTC.